This T cell receptor (beta chain) was sequenced in a study of cytomegalovirus exposure and HLA in healthy donors. Study-wide points: Researchers catalogued about 150 TCR beta chains as cytomegalovirus-associated. Most TCR sequences were seen very rarely across donors, but some public TCRs occurred in many.

This CDR3 is built from 11 residues. The V gene lost 3 bases and the J gene lost 2 bases, with 2 bases spanning the gap. CDR1 and CDR2 from the germline V gene are MGHDK and SYGVNS. Assay used: immunoSEQ multiplex PCR; TCRdb lists only in-frame clones, some missing. Of 300,000 to 450,000 clones detected, roughly 90% appear once; the ten largest clones hold 0.83%. Points on this clone: Antigen: not known. This clone may be a read error of a much larger clone one base away.

The source is a woman between 18 and 29 years old in good health and CMV-seronegative. This rearrangement joins TRBV25-1 to TRBJ2-7; D gene ambiguous. What was sequenced was PBMCs. The CDR3 protein is CASSDTYEQYF. The CDR3 nucleotides are TGTGCCAGCAGTGATACCTACGAGCAGTACTTC.